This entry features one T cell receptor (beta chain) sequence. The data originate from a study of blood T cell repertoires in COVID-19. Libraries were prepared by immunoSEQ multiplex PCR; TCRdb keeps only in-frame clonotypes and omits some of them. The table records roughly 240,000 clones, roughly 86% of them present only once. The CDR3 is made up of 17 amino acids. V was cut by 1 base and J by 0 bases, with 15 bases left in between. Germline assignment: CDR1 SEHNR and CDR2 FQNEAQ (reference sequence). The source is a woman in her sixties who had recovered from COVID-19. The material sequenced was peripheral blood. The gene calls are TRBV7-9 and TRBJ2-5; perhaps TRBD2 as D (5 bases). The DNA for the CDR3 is TGTGCCAGCAGCTTAGGCTCGGGAAGAGCGTACCAAGAGACCCAGTACTTC. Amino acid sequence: CASSLGSGRAYQETQYF.